This T cell receptor (beta chain) was documented in a study of T cell changes during pregnancy in multiple sclerosis. Germline V gene sequence: CDR1 LNHDA, CDR2 SQIVND (reference sequence). The CDR3 is 15 amino acids. The V and J ends lost 7 bases and 4 bases, in that order; junction bases with no gene match: 8. Libraries were prepared by immunoSEQ multiplex PCR; TCRdb keeps only in-frame clonotypes and omits some of them. This sample has roughly 30,000 clones, with approximately 91% found just once. The source of this sequence is a female donor with multiple sclerosis, enrolled in a pregnancy study. The sample here was CD8+ T cells from peripheral blood mononuclear cells, taken after pregnancy. This chain joins TRBV19 and TRBJ2-2; 8 nucleotides align to TRBD2. The CDR3 DNA reads as TGTGCCAGTACCCTGGGCGGGAGGATCACCGGGGAGCTGTTTTTT. It translates to CASTLGGRITGELFF. The entire variable domain, with the rest obtained from reference TRBV19 and TRBJ2-2, is as follows: DGGITQSPKYLFRKEGQNVTLSCEQNLNHDAMYWYRQDPGQGLRLIYYSQIVNDFQKGDIAEGYSVSREKKESFPLTVTSAQKNPTAFYLCASTLGGRITGELFFGEGSRLTVL.